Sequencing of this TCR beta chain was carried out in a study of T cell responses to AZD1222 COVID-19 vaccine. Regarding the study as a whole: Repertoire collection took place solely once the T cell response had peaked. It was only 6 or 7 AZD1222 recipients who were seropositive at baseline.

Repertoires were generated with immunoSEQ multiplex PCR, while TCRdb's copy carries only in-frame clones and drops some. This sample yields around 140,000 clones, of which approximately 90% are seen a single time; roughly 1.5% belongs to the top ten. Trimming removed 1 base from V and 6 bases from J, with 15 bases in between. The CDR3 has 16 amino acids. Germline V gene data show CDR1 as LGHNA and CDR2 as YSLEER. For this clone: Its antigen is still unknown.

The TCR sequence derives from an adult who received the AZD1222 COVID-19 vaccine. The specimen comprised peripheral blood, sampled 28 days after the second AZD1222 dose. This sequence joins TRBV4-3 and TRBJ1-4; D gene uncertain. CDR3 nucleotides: TGCGCCAGCAGCCAAGGGGATTCCCTTCGGGATGAAAAACTGTTTTTT. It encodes CASSQGDSLRDEKLFF.